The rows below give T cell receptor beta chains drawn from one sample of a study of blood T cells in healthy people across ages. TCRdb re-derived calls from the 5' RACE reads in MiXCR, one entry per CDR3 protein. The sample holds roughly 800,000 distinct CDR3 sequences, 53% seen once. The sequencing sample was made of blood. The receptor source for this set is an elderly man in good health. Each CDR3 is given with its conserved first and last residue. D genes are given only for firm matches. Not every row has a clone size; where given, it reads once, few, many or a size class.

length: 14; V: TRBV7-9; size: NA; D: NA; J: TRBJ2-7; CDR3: CASSPRPFSYEQYF; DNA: TGTGCCAGCAGCCCCAGACCTTTCTCCTACGAGCAGTACTTC
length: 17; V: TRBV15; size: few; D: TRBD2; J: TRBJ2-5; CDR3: CATSRERRTSGQETQYF; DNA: TGTGCCACCAGCAGAGAGCGGAGGACTAGCGGACAAGAGACCCAGTACTTC
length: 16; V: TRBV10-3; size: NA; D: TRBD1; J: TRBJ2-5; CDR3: CAISEGRTGGGETQYF; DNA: TGTGCCATCAGTGAGGGGCGGACAGGGGGGGGTGAGACCCAGTACTTC
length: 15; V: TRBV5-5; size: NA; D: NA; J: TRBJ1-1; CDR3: CASSSPGLSYTEAFF; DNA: TGTGCCAGCAGCTCTCCGGGGTTGAGTTACACTGAAGCTTTCTTT
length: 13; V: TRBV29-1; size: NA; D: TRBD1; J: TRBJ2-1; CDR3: CSASGQGYNEQFF; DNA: TGCAGCGCCTCGGGACAGGGGTACAATGAGCAGTTCTTC
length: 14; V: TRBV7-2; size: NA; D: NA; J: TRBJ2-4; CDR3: CASSLGGLKNIQYF; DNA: TGTGCCAGCAGCTTAGGCGGTCTCAAAAACATTCAGTACTTC
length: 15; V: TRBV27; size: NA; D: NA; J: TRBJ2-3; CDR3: CASSLSARWADTQYF; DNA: TGTGCCAGCAGTTTATCTGCTAGATGGGCAGATACGCAGTATTTT
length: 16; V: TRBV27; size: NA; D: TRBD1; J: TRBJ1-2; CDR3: CASSRKPGQTNYSYTF; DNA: TGTGCCAGCAGTAGAAAACCGGGACAGACTAACTATAGCTACACCTTC
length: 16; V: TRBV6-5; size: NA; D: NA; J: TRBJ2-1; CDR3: CASSYSNGRAGYEQFF; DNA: TGTGCCAGCAGTTACTCGAACGGTCGAGCGGGCTATGAGCAGTTCTTC
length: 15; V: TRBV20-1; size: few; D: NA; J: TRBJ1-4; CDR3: CSAPGPLETNEKLFF; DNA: TGCAGTGCTCCGGGCCCCCTGGAGACTAATGAAAAACTGTTTTTT
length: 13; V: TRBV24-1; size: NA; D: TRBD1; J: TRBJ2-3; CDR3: CATGQGAVDTQYF; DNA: TGTGCCACCGGACAGGGGGCGGTGGATACGCAGTATTTT
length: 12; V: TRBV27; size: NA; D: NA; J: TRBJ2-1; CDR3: CASSPQRNEQFF; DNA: TGTGCCAGCAGTCCCCAAAGGAATGAGCAGTTCTTC
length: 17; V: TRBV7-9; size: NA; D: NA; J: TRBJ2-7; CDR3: CASSLAQGGVRTYEQYF; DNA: TGTGCCAGCAGCTTAGCCCAAGGGGGGGTTCGAACCTACGAGCAGTACTTC
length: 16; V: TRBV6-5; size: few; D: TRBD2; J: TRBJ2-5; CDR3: CASSFTLAGEGETQYF; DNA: TGTGCCAGCAGTTTCACTCTAGCGGGAGAGGGGGAGACCCAGTACTTC
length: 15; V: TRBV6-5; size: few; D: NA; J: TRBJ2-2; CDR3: CASSLLVVSSGELFF; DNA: TGTGCCAGCAGCTTACTAGTGGTATCAAGCGGGGAGCTGTTTTTT
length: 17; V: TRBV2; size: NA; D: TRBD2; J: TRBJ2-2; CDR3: CASSGIRTSEAAGELFF; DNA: TGTGCCAGCAGTGGGATCAGAACTAGCGAAGCTGCCGGGGAGCTGTTTTTT
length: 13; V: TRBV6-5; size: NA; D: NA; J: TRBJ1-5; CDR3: CASSPFGDQPQHF; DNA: TGTGCCAGCAGCCCCTTTGGGGATCAGCCCCAGCATTTT
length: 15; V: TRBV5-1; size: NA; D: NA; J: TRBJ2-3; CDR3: CASSLAPSGTDTQYF; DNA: TGCGCCAGCAGCTTGGCCCCTAGCGGCACAGATACGCAGTATTTT
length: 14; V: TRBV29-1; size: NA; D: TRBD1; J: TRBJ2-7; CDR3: CSVLLGTGGYEQYF; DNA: TGCAGCGTCCTCCTTGGGACAGGGGGATACGAGCAGTACTTC
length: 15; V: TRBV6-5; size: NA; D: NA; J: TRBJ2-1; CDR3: CASVVGTGAGNEQFF; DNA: TGTGCCAGCGTTGTAGGGACGGGAGCTGGCAATGAGCAGTTCTTC
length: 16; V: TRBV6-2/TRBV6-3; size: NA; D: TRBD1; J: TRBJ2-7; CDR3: CASSYPLTGSPYEQYF; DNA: TGTGCCAGCAGTTACCCGCTGACAGGGAGCCCCTACGAGCAGTACTTC
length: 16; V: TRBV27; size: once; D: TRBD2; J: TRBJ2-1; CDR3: CASSLIGAGGNNEQFF; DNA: TGTGCCAGCAGTTTAATCGGAGCGGGAGGAAACAATGAGCAGTTCTTC
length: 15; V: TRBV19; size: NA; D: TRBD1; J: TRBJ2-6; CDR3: CATGQGALGANVLTF; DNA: TGTGCGACGGGACAGGGGGCGCTTGGGGCCAACGTCCTGACTTTC
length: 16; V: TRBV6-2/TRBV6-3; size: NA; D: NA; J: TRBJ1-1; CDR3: CASRPGAGRMNTEAFF; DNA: TGTGCCAGCAGGCCTGGGGCAGGGCGAATGAACACTGAAGCTTTCTTT
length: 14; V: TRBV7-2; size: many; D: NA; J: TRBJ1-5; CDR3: CASNSGYSNQPQHF; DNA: TGTGCCAGCAACTCTGGCTATAGCAATCAGCCCCAGCATTTT
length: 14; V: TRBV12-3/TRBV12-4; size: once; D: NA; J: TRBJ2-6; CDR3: CATSGGAGANVLTF; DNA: TGTGCCACCTCCGGAGGGGCTGGGGCCAACGTCCTGACTTTC
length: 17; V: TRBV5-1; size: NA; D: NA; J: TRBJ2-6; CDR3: CASSLVAGIGGANVLTF; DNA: TGCGCCAGCAGCTTGGTAGCAGGGATAGGCGGGGCCAACGTCCTGACTTTC
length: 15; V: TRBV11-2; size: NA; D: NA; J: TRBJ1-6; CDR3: CASSSSRGAPSPLHF; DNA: TGTGCCAGCAGCTCCTCCCGCGGGGCCCCCTCACCCCTCCACTTT
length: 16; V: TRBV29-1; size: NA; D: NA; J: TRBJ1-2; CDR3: CSVVGSAHLVNFGYTF; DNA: TGCAGCGTTGTGGGGTCAGCTCATCTCGTAAACTTTGGCTACACCTTC
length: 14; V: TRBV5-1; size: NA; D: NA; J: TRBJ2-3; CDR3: CASRPPGRGDTQYF; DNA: TGCGCCAGCAGACCTCCGGGGCGCGGAGATACGCAGTATTTT
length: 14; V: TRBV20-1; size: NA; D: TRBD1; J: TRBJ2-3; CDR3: CSARQGARADTQYF; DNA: TGCAGTGCTCGACAGGGGGCGCGGGCAGATACGCAGTATTTT
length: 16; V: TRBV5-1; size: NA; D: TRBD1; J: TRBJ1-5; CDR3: CASSFPDRAINQPQHF; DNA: TGCGCCAGCAGCTTCCCGGACAGGGCGATCAATCAGCCCCAGCATTTT